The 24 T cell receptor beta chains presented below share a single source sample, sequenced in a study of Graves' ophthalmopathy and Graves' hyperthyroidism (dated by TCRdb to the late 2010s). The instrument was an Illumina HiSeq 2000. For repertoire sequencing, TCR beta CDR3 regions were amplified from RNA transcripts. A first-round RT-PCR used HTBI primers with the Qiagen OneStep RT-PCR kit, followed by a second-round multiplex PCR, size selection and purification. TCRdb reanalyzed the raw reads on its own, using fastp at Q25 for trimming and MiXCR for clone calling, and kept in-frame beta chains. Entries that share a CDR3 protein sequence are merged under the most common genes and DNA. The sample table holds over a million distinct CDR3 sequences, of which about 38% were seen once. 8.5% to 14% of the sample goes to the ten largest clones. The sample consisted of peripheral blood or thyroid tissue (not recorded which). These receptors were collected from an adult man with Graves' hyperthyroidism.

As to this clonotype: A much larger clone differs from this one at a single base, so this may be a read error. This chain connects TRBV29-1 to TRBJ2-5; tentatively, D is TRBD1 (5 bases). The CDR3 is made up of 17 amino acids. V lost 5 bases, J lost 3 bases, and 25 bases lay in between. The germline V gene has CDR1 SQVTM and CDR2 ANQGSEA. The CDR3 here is CSVKGVGTQATEETQYF. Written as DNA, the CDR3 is TGCAGCGTTAAAGGGGTGGGTACTCAAGCAACAGAAGAGACCCAGTACTTC.

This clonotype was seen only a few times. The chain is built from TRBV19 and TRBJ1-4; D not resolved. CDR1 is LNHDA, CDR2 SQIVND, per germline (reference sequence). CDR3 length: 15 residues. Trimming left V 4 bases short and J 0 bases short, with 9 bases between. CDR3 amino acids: CASSTIVATNEKLFF. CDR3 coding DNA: TGTGCCAGTAGTACCATAGTTGCAACTAATGAAAAACTGTTTTTT.

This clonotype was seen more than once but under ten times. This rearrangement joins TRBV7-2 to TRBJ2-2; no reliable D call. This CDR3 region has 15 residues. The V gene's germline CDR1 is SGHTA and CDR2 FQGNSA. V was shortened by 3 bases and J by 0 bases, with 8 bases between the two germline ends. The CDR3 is CASSFRSSNTGELFF. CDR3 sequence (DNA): TGTGCCAGCAGCTTCAGAAGTTCGAACACCGGGGAGCTGTTTTTT.

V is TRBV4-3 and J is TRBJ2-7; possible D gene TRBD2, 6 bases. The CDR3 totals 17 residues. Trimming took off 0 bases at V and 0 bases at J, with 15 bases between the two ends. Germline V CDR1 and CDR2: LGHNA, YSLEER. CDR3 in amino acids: CASSQESVAAGSYEQYF. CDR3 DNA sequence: TGCGCCAGCAGCCAAGAGTCGGTAGCGGCAGGCTCCTACGAGCAGTACTTC.

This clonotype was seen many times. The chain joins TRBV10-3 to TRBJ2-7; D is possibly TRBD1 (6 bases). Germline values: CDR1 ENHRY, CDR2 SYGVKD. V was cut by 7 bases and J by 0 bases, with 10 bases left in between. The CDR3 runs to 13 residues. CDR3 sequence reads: CAIKPGDSYEQYF. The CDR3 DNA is TGTGCCATCAAACCAGGGGACTCCTACGAGCAGTACTTC.

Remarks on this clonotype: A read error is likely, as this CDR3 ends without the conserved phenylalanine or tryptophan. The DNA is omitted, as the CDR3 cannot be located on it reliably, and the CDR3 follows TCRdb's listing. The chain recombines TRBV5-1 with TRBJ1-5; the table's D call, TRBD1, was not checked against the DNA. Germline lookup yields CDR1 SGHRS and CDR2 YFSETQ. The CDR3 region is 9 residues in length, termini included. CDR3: CASSSDTGS.

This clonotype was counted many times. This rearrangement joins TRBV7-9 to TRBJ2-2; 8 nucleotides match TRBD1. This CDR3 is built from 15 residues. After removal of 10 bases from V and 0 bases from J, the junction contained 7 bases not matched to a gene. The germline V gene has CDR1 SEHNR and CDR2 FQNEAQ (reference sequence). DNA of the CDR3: TGTGCCACCGAGAAGACAGGGGCGAACACCGGGGAGCTGTTTTTT. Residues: CATEKTGANTGELFF.

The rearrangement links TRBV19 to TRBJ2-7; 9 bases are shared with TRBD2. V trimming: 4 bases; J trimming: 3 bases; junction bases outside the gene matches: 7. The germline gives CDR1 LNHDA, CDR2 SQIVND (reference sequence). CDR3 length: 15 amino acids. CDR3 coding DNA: TGTGCCAGTAGTACTCGCGGGGGGGGCATCTACGAGCAGTACTTC. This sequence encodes CASSTRGGGIYEQYF.

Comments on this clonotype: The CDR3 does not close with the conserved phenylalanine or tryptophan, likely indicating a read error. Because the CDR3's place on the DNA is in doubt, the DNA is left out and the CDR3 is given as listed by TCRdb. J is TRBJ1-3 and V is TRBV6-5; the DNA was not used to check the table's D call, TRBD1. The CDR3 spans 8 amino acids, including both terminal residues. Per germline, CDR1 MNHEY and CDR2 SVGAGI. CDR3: CAGPPGGG.

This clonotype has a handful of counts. The CDR3 here is CASSLLDIAYEQYF. CDR3 in DNA: TGTGCCAGCAGCTTACTTGACATAGCCTACGAGCAGTACTTC. The chain is built from TRBV11-1 and TRBJ2-7; D remains ambiguous. Germline CDR1 SGHAT, CDR2 FQDESV (reference sequence). Trimming pared 2 bases from V and 2 bases from J, leaving 10 bases between. The CDR3 spans 14 residues.

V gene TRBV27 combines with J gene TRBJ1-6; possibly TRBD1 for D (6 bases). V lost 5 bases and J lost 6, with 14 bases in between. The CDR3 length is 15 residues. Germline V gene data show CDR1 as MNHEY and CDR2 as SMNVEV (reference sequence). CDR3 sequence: CASSPRGVINSPLHF. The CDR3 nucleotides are TGTGCCAGCAGTCCCAGGGGCGTAATTAATTCACCCCTCCACTTT.

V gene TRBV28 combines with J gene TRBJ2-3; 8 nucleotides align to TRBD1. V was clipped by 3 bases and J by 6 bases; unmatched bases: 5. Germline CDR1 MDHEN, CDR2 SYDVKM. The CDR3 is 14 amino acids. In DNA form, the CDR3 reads TGTGCCAGCAGTTTGACAGGGGAGAGTGATACGCAGTATTTT. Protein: CASSLTGESDTQYF. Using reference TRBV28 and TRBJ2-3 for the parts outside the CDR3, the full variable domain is DVKVTQSSRYLVKRTGEKVFLECVQDMDHENMFWYRQDPGLGLRLIYFSYDVKMKEKGDIPEGYSVSREKKERFSLILESASTNQTSMYLCASSLTGESDTQYFGPGTRLTVL.

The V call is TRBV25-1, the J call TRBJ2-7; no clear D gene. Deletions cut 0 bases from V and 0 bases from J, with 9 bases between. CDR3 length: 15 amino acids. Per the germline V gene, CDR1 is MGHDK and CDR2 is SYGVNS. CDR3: CASSEYLRNSYEQYF. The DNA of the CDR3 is TGTGCCAGCAGTGAATACTTGCGGAACTCCTACGAGCAGTACTTC.

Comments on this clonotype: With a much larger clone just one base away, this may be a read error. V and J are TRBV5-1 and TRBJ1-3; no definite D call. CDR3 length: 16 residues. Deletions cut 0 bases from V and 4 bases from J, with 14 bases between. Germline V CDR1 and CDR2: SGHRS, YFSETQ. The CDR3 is CASSLGGMDSGNTIYF. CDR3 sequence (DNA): TGCGCCAGCAGCTTGGGGGGTATGGACTCCGGAAACACCATATATTTT.

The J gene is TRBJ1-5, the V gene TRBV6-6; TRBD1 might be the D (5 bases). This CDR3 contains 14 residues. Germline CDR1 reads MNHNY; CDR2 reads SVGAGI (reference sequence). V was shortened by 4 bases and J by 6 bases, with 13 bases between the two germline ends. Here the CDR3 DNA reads TGTGCCAGCAGTTCCGACACAGGCGTTCAGCCCCAGCATTTT. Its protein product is CASSSDTGVQPQHF.

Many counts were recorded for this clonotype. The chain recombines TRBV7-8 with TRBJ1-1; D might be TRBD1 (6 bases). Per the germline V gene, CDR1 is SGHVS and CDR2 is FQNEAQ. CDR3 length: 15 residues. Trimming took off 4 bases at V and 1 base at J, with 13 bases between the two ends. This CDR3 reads CASSYGGGQNTEAFF. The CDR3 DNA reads TGTGCCAGCAGCTATGGGGGCGGACAGAACACTGAAGCTTTCTTT.

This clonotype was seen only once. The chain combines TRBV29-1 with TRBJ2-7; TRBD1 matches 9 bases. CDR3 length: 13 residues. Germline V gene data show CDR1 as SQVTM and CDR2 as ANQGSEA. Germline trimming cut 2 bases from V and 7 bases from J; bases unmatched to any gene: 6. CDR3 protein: CSVERTGDQEQYF. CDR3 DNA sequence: TGCAGCGTTGAACGGACAGGGGACCAAGAGCAGTACTTC.

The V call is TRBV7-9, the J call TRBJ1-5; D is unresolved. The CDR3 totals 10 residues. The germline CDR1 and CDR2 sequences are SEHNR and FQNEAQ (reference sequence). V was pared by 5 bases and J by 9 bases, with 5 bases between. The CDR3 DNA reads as TGTGCCAGCAGCAGCTTGCCCCAGCATTTT. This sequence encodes CASSSLPQHF.

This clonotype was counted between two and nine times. This CDR3 reads CSVSGQRTDTQYF. CDR3 DNA sequence: TGCAGCGTTAGTGGACAGCGCACAGATACGCAGTATTTT. The chain joins TRBV29-1 to TRBJ2-3; possibly TRBD1 for D (6 bases). The germline V gene encodes CDR1 SQVTM and CDR2 ANQGSEA. This CDR3 contains 13 residues. Trimming removed 5 bases at V and 1 base at J, with 10 bases between.

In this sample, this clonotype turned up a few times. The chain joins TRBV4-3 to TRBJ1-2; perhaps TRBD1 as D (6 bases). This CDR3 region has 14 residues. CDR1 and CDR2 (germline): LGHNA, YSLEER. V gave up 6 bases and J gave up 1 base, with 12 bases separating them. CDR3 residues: CASRHRDRNYGYTF. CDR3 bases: TGCGCCAGCAGGCACAGGGATCGTAACTATGGCTACACCTTC.

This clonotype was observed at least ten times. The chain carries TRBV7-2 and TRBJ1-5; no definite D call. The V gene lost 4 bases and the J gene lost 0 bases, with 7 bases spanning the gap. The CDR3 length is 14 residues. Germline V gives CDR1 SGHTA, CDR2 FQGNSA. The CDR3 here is CASSSQSSNQPQHF. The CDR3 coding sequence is TGTGCCAGCAGCTCCCAGAGTAGCAATCAGCCCCAGCATTTT.

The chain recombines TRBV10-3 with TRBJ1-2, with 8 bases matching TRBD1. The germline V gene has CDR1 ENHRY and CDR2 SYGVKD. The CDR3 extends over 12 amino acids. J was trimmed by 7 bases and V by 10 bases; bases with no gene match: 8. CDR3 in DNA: TGTGCCACCTCGCAGGGGGCGTTTGGCTACACCTTC. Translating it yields CATSQGAFGYTF.

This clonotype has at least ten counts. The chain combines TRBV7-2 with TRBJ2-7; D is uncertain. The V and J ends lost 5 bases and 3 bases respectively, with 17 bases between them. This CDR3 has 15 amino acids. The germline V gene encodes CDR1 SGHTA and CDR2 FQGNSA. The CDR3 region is CASSQRAGDIYEQYF. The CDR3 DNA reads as TGTGCCAGCAGCCAACGCGCAGGAGACATCTACGAGCAGTACTTC. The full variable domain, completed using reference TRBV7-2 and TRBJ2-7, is GAGVSQSPSNKVTEKGKDVELRCDPISGHTALYWYRQSLGQGLEFLIYFQGNSAPDKSGLPSDRFSAERTGGSVSTLTIQRTQQEDSAVYLCASSQRAGDIYEQYFGPGTRLTVT.

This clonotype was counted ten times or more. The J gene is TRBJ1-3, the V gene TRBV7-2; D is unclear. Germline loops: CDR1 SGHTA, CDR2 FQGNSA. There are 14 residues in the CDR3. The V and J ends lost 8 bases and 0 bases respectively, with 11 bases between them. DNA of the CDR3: TGTGCCAGCGAGGGCGGCGCCTCTGGAAACACCATATATTTT. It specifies CASEGGASGNTIYF. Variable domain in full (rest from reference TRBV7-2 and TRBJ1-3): GAGVSQSPSNKVTEKGKDVELRCDPISGHTALYWYRQSLGQGLEFLIYFQGNSAPDKSGLPSDRFSAERTGGSVSTLTIQRTQQEDSAVYLCASEGGASGNTIYFGEGSWLTVV.